A selection of T cell receptor beta chains follows, all from one sample in a study of blood T cell repertoires in COVID-19. Repertoires were generated with immunoSEQ multiplex PCR, while TCRdb's copy carries only in-frame clones and drops some. The data contain roughly 160,000 clones, 84% of them seen just once; the ten biggest clones take up about 2.5%. Material for sequencing was peripheral blood. The receptors were gathered from a woman older than 75 with COVID-19, enrolled during active disease. The conserved cysteine and the conserved F or W are not part of the CDR3 here. The order of the fields is V gene, CDR3 protein.

>TRBV5-1
ASSLVQGGYEQY
>TRBV21-1
ASSKGDREPEKLF
>TRBV20-1
SASPGTGSTDTQY
>TRBV3-1/TRBV3-2
ASSQGPGYNEQF
>TRBV15
ATSIDRRNYGYT
>TRBV4-3
ASRGAETQY
>TRBV10-3
AISGLKQGSYEQY
>TRBV28
ASSRGGLAGLTDTQY
>TRBV19
ASRNTGGSYNEQF
>TRBV9
ASSLGTSGRSYNEQF
>TRBV7-7
ASSSGLAGGPDTQY
>TRBV6-5
ASSRDRGGNQPQH
>TRBV28
ASSFPGGVGSNQPQH
>TRBV10-3
AITQHGTGGNEQF
>TRBV10-3
AIKRDRASTGELF
>TRBV4-1
ASSQVGGTLLSGANVLT
>TRBV25-1
ASSDNRAPNTGELF